This is a list of T cell receptor beta chains from one sample in a study of CD8 T cells in ankylosing spondylitis. In TCRdb, the 5' RACE reads were re-called with MiXCR into one record per CDR3 protein. The data contain 150,000 to 200,000 distinct CDR3 sequences, 25% to 35% of them singletons. Sequencing input: synovial fluid, either unsorted or a sorted T cell fraction (not recorded which). The receptors were sampled from a male donor with ankylosing spondylitis. The CDR3 runs from the conserved cysteine through the conserved F or W. A D gene is named only where the DNA matches it firmly. Size tells how often a clone was seen (once, few, many) or the class of an expanded clone, and some rows leave it out.

v_call	cdr3_length	d_call	j_call	clone_size	cdr3_nt	cdr3_aa
TRBV18	13	TRBD1	TRBJ2-1	medium-sized	TGTGCCAGCTCACTCATACAGGGGGACGAGCAGTTCTTC	CASSLIQGDEQFF
TRBV6-1	17	TRBD2	TRBJ2-7	NA	TGTGCCAGCAGTCGGGGGCAGAGCGGGAGTAGGGGCTACGAGCAGTACTTC	CASSRGQSGSRGYEQYF
TRBV7-8	15	TRBD2	TRBJ2-1	NA	TGTGCCAGCAGCTTCAAGGGACTAGCGGCTAATGAGCAGTTCTTC	CASSFKGLAANEQFF
TRBV19	14	NA	TRBJ1-6	many	TGTGCCAGTAGCAGACGGCCCTATAATTCACCCCTCCACTTT	CASSRRPYNSPLHF
TRBV7-8	15	NA	TRBJ1-1	NA	TGTGCCAGCAGCTTAGTTGGCAGGGCCCTCCTTGAAGCTTTCTTT	CASSLVGRALLEAFF
TRBV14	17	TRBD2	TRBJ2-3	NA	TGTGCCAGCAGCCAAGGACCGGGACTACGTGCCACAGATACGCAGTATTTT	CASSQGPGLRATDTQYF
TRBV24-1	14	TRBD1	TRBJ2-2	few	TGTGCCACCAGGGACAGGACGAACACCGGGGAGCTGTTTTTT	CATRDRTNTGELFF
TRBV20-1	15	TRBD1	TRBJ1-2	few	TGCAGTGCTCATTCCGGGACAGGGGGTGGATATGGCTACACCTTC	CSAHSGTGGGYGYTF
TRBV7-9	15	TRBD1	TRBJ2-7	few	TGTGCCAGCAGCTTCGCACAGGGGGCCCCCTACGAGCAGTACTTC	CASSFAQGAPYEQYF
TRBV9	14	NA	TRBJ2-1	many	TGTGCCAGCAGCGTCGGGACTTCCGACAATGAGCAGTTCTTC	CASSVGTSDNEQFF
TRBV5-1	15	TRBD1	TRBJ2-7	NA	TGCGCCAGCAGCAACCGGGACAGGGACTCCTACGAGCAGTACTTC	CASSNRDRDSYEQYF
TRBV25-1	15	NA	TRBJ1-6	NA	TGTGCCAGCAGTGATGGACAGTTGTTTAGTTCACCCCTCCACTTT	CASSDGQLFSSPLHF
TRBV12-5	19	NA	TRBJ2-3	few	TGTGCTAGTGGTTTGGTACCCTTCCCCGCATGGGGGATTGAAGATACGCAGTATTTT	CASGLVPFPAWGIEDTQYF
TRBV28	14	TRBD2	TRBJ2-2	NA	TGTGCCAGCAGCCTAGCGGAGGACACCGGGGAGCTGTTTTTT	CASSLAEDTGELFF
TRBV20-1	18	TRBD2	TRBJ2-2	NA	TGCAGTGCTAGGGGGACTAGCGGGGGCCCAATGTCCACCGGGGAGCTGTTTTTT	CSARGTSGGPMSTGELFF
TRBV7-2	15	TRBD1	TRBJ2-5	NA	TGTGCCAGCAGCTTAGCGGGACAGGGGGGGGAGACCCAGTACTTC	CASSLAGQGGETQYF
TRBV25-1	15	NA	TRBJ2-1	many	TGTGCCAGCAGTAAAGTCGGGAGCTCCTACAATGAGCAGTTCTTC	CASSKVGSSYNEQFF
TRBV20-1	14	NA	TRBJ1-2	many	TGCAGTGCTACCCAGACTGACAGAGGCTATGGCTACACCTTC	CSATQTDRGYGYTF
TRBV6-1	14	TRBD1	TRBJ1-5	medium-sized	TGTGCCAGCAGTCCCGGACAGGTTCGGGAGCCCCAGCATTTT	CASSPGQVREPQHF
TRBV12-3/TRBV12-4	14	NA	TRBJ2-2	few	TGTGCCAGCATTGGGGGTTTGGAGCCCGGGGAGCTGTTTTTT	CASIGGLEPGELFF
TRBV5-5	15	TRBD1	TRBJ1-5	few	TGTGCCAGCAGCGTCGGACAGGTACCCAATCAGCCCCAGCATTTT	CASSVGQVPNQPQHF
TRBV25-1	16	TRBD2	TRBJ2-5	NA	TGTGCCAGCAGTGAATCGGAGCGGGAGGTCCGCCGGGACCAGTACTTC	CASSESEREVRRDQYF
TRBV7-2	14	TRBD1	TRBJ2-7	NA	TGTGCCAGCAGCAAGGACAGGGGGCGGTACGAGCAGTACTTC	CASSKDRGRYEQYF
TRBV12-3/TRBV12-4	15	TRBD2	TRBJ2-1	NA	TGTGCCAGCAGTTCAAGGACTAGCGAGTACAATGAGCAGTTCTTC	CASSSRTSEYNEQFF
TRBV12-3/TRBV12-4	12	NA	TRBJ2-7	many	TGTGCCAGCAGCTCCGGCTGGCGCGAGCAGTACTTC	CASSSGWREQYF
TRBV7-8	17	NA	TRBJ2-3	NA	TGTGCCAGCAGCTTCGGAACTAGACAGGTTCTCACAGATACGCAGTATTTT	CASSFGTRQVLTDTQYF
TRBV28	15	NA	TRBJ1-3	NA	TGTGCCAGCACCACAACCCGGGGTCCTGGAAACACCATATATTTT	CASTTTRGPGNTIYF
TRBV29-1	12	NA	TRBJ1-3	NA	TGCAGCGTTGACTCTAGCGGGGACACCATATATTTT	CSVDSSGDTIYF
TRBV20-1	14	TRBD2	TRBJ2-1	few	TGCAGTCCCCTTGTAGCGGGAGGGCCCCATGAGCAGTTCTTC	CSPLVAGGPHEQFF
TRBV2	14	NA	TRBJ2-3	NA	TGTGCCAGCAGTGAAGGGCGGGGCTCAGATACGCAGTATTTT	CASSEGRGSDTQYF
TRBV20-1	13	NA	TRBJ2-2	NA	TGCAGTGCTGGGGACGTGGGCACCGGGGAGCTGTTTTTT	CSAGDVGTGELFF
TRBV28	14	NA	TRBJ2-7	NA	TGTGCCAGCAGTTTCTTGGCAGGGGAGCACGAGCAGTACTTC	CASSFLAGEHEQYF
TRBV6-2/TRBV6-3	12	NA	TRBJ1-2	few	TGTGCCAGCAGTTACTCAGAGAGCGGCTACACCTTC	CASSYSESGYTF
TRBV12-3/TRBV12-4	15	NA	TRBJ2-7	NA	TGTGCCAGCAGTTTGGAAATCGGGGGGCCCCACGAGCAGTACTTC	CASSLEIGGPHEQYF
TRBV29-1	12	NA	TRBJ2-7	many	TGCAGCGTAAGGGGACAACAATACGAGCAGTACTTC	CSVRGQQYEQYF
TRBV2	13	NA	TRBJ1-6	few	TGTGCCAGCAGTGGGCAGCTAAATTCACCCCTCCACTTT	CASSGQLNSPLHF
TRBV18	20	NA	TRBJ2-6	many	TGTGCCAGCTCACCTAAGGATCAGGGACACGCTTCCCCTGGGGCCAACGTCCTGACTTTC	CASSPKDQGHASPGANVLTF
TRBV6-2/TRBV6-3	14	TRBD2	TRBJ2-7	many	TGTGCCAGCAGTTGGACTAGCGGGAGTTACGAGCAGTACTTC	CASSWTSGSYEQYF
TRBV9	16	TRBD1	TRBJ2-1	many	TGTGCCAGCAGCGCCACCGGGACAGGGGGCCGAAATTTCCAGTTCTTC	CASSATGTGGRNFQFF
TRBV10-3	14	TRBD2	TRBJ2-1	few	TGTGCCATCAGTGTGCGGGGGGGCGACAATGAGCAGTTCTTC	CAISVRGGDNEQFF
TRBV6-1	13	NA	TRBJ2-7	NA	TGTGCCAGCAGTGACGACTACTCCTACGAGCAGTACTTC	CASSDDYSYEQYF
TRBV20-1	13	NA	TRBJ1-5	NA	TGCAGTGCTAGTAATAAGGGCAATCAGCCCCAGCATTTT	CSASNKGNQPQHF
TRBV9	17	TRBD2	TRBJ2-5	NA	TGTGCCAGCAGCGTAGGGGGCGGGAGGGCGTACCAAGAGACCCAGTACTTC	CASSVGGGRAYQETQYF
TRBV5-1	14	NA	TRBJ2-2	few	TGCGCCAGCAGCGCTTCAGGGACGACCGGGGAGCTGTTTTTT	CASSASGTTGELFF
TRBV20-1	11	NA	TRBJ2-5	few	TGCAGTGCTCTTGTGGCAGGGACCCAGTACTTC	CSALVAGTQYF
TRBV5-1	15	TRBD2	TRBJ2-1	NA	TGCGCCAGCAGTCGGACTAGCGGGGAAGGGGGTGAGCAGTTCTTC	CASSRTSGEGGEQFF
TRBV7-2	15	NA	TRBJ1-3	NA	TGTGCCAGCAGCTCGGACAGTTCGACTGGAAACACCATATATTTT	CASSSDSSTGNTIYF
TRBV28	14	NA	TRBJ1-1	NA	TGTGCCAGCACCCAGGGAGGGAAGAACACTGAAGCTTTCTTT	CASTQGGKNTEAFF